Below are 27 T cell receptor beta chains sequenced from a single sample in a study of identical twins. Each CDR3 protein gets one entry after TCRdb re-called the 5' RACE reads with MiXCR. The sample carries over 550,000 distinct CDR3 sequences, roughly 7.1% recorded once. These same records also appear under a second study, on yellow fever vaccine responses in identical twins.

The sequenced material came from PBMCs. Source of these receptors: a woman aged 18-35 years in good health.

The chain carries TRBV10-2 and TRBJ1-5; 7 bases map to TRBD1. Germline CDR1 reads WSHSY; CDR2 reads SAAADI. This CDR3 region has 13 residues. V was pared by 6 bases and J by 3 bases, with 2 bases of the junction left unmatched. The CDR3 protein is CASRGQANQPQHF. Written as DNA, the CDR3 is TGCGCCAGCAGAGGACAGGCCAATCAGCCCCAGCATTTT.

Only a few counts were recorded for this clonotype. The V gene is TRBV28, the J gene TRBJ2-3; TRBD2 is a possible D gene (6 bases). The CDR3 runs to 15 residues. V shed 5 bases and J shed 8 bases, with 20 bases lying between them. CDR1 MDHEN and CDR2 SYDVKM come from the germline V gene. Here the CDR3 reads CASSPGTPIGGTQYF. The CDR3, as DNA: TGTGCCAGCAGTCCAGGGACTCCAATAGGTGGTACGCAGTATTTT.

This clonotype came up a few times. The CDR3 nucleotides are TGTGCCAGCAGTGGGGGCGGGAGGGCCTACAATGAGCAGTTCTTC. It specifies CASSGGGRAYNEQFF. The chain couples TRBV25-1 to TRBJ2-1; 9 positions match TRBD2. CDR1 and CDR2 from the germline V gene are MGHDK and SYGVNS. The trim removed 4 bases at V and 2 bases at J, leaving 3 bases unmatched. CDR3 length: 15 amino acids.

This clonotype was seen ten or more times. The chain links TRBV20-1 to TRBJ2-3; the D is unclear. V lost 0 bases, J lost 4 bases, and 5 bases lay in between. CDR3 size: 12 residues. Germline values: CDR1 DFQATT, CDR2 SNEGSKA (reference sequence). CDR3 protein: CSARDVADTQYF. The CDR3 region has the DNA TGCAGTGCTAGAGATGTAGCAGATACGCAGTATTTT.

Many counts were recorded for this clonotype. The V and J genes are TRBV5-1 and TRBJ2-5; the match to TRBD2 covers 9 bases. Germline assignment: CDR1 SGHRS and CDR2 YFSETQ. The CDR3 is 16 residues long. V shed 5 bases, J shed 4 bases, and the junction held 12 bases outside the gene matches. CDR3 region: CASSSGSSGKSETQYF. The CDR3, as DNA: TGCGCCAGCAGTTCCGGCTCTAGCGGGAAATCAGAGACCCAGTACTTC.

This chain connects TRBV2 to TRBJ2-3; D is unclear. Trimming stripped 3 bases from V and 1 base from J, with 8 bases between. CDR3 size: 14 residues. Germline assignment: CDR1 SNHLY and CDR2 FYNNEI. CDR3 coding DNA: TGTGCCAGCAGTGATTCGGCTCGCACAGATACGCAGTATTTT. Amino acids: CASSDSARTDTQYF.

The chain couples TRBV7-8 to TRBJ2-5; no clear D. The germline CDR1 and CDR2 sequences are SGHVS and FQNEAQ. The CDR3 loop spans 14 amino acids. With 1 base removed from V and 5 bases from J, the gap between germline ends came to 11 bases. CDR3 in DNA: TGTGCCAGCAGCTTAGGGACGCCAATCGAGACCCAGTACTTC. This sequence encodes CASSLGTPIETQYF.

This clonotype was counted between two and nine times. The chain combines TRBV20-1 with TRBJ2-5, with 7 bases aligning to TRBD1. The CDR3 totals 17 residues. CDR1 is DFQATT and CDR2 is SNEGSKA in the germline V gene (reference sequence). Germline trimming cut 0 bases from V and 3 bases from J; bases unmatched to any gene: 13. The CDR3 DNA sequence: TGCAGTGCTAGAGATCTGAGACAGGGCTGGGGAGAAGAGACCCAGTACTTC. Its protein is CSARDLRQGWGEETQYF.

This clonotype was detected only a few times. The V and J genes are TRBV7-9 and TRBJ2-1; D tentatively fits TRBD1 or TRBD2 (6 bases each). CDR3 length: 14 amino acids. With 3 bases removed from V and 9 bases from J, the gap between germline ends came to 15 bases. Germline V gene sequence: CDR1 SEHNR, CDR2 FQNEAQ (reference sequence). CDR3: CASSLGGGRSEQFF. CDR3 DNA: TGTGCCAGCAGCTTGGGGGGCGGCCGGAGTGAGCAGTTCTTC.

In its sample, this clonotype was seen a few times. This sequence joins TRBV19 and TRBJ1-5, with a weak D call TRBD1 (6 bases). The CDR3 totals 13 residues. Per the germline V gene, CDR1 is LNHDA and CDR2 is SQIVND (reference sequence). The V end was cut by 7 bases, the J end by 1 base, with 8 bases between. CDR3 nucleotide sequence: TGTGCCAGTAACAGGGTAAGCAATCAGCCCCAGCATTTT. Protein product: CASNRVSNQPQHF.

This clonotype has a handful of counts. The chain combines TRBV12-3 or TRBV12-4 with TRBJ2-2; 7 positions agree with TRBD1. This CDR3 has 15 residues. J was trimmed by 7 bases and V by 5 bases; bases with no gene match: 10. The CDR3 DNA reads TGTGCCAGCAGTGGTCGACAGGGATATATCGGGGAGCTGTTTTTT. This sequence encodes CASSGRQGYIGELFF.

The gene calls are TRBV7-9 and TRBJ2-1; perhaps TRBD2 as D (5 bases). The V end was cut by 4 bases, the J end by 8 bases, with 21 bases between. The germline CDR1 and CDR2 sequences are SEHNR and FQNEAQ (reference sequence). The CDR3 has 16 amino acids. The CDR3 loop reads CASSYKRSLAGDEQFF. The CDR3 DNA is TGTGCCAGCAGCTATAAGCGATCCCTAGCCGGGGATGAGCAGTTCTTC.

This clonotype occurred a few times. V usage is TRBV10-3 and J usage is TRBJ2-3, with D perhaps TRBD1 (6 bases). CDR1 and CDR2 (germline): ENHRY, SYGVKD. This CDR3 is built from 17 residues. Between the trimmed V and J ends, which lost 3 bases and 5 bases, there was a span of 21 bases. For the CDR3, the DNA is TGTGCCATCAGTGATATAGGGACACCCGGCGGCATAGATACGCAGTATTTT. It codes for CAISDIGTPGGIDTQYF.

This clonotype came up many times. The chain uses TRBV2 and TRBJ2-7; TRBD2 agrees at 8 bases. This CDR3 has 13 residues. Unmatched junction bases numbered 4, after V lost 6 bases and J lost 3 bases. Germline CDR1 reads SNHLY; CDR2 reads FYNNEI. CDR3: CASRGGGYYEQYV. CDR3 nucleotide sequence: TGTGCCAGCAGAGGCGGGGGGTACTACGAGCAGTACGTC.

This clonotype was picked up a small number of times. The V gene is TRBV2, the J gene TRBJ2-7, with D tentatively TRBD2 (5 bases). CDR3 length: 14 amino acids. Trimming shortened V by 7 bases and J by 0 bases, and 13 bases separated the two germline ends. Germline V CDR1 and CDR2: SNHLY, FYNNEI. The DNA for the CDR3 is TGTGCCAGCAAAATATTGGGGAGCTCCTACGAGCAGTACTTC. Translated, it gives CASKILGSSYEQYF.

This clonotype turned up a few times. The gene calls are TRBV27 and TRBJ2-5, with 7 bases aligning to TRBD1. The CDR3 is 14 residues long. V lost 5 bases and J lost 3; bases outside the gene matches: 6. CDR1 and CDR2 from the germline V gene are MNHEY and SMNVEV (reference sequence). CDR3 bases: TGTGCCAGCAGTCAACAGACAGGGAAAGAGACCCAGTACTTC. Amino acid sequence: CASSQQTGKETQYF.

The table lists this clonotype with a few counts. The chain has TRBV28 and TRBJ2-7; 10 nucleotides align to TRBD2. CDR1 MDHEN and CDR2 SYDVKM come from the germline V gene. Germline trimming cut 7 bases from V and 3 bases from J; bases unmatched to any gene: 6. This CDR3 is built from 14 residues. The CDR3 bases are TGTGCCAGCACCCTGACTAGCGGGTTCTACGAGCAGTACTTC. As protein: CASTLTSGFYEQYF.

This clonotype was counted at least ten times. The rearrangement joins TRBV5-1 to TRBJ2-3, with TRBD1 identical over 7 bases. V trimming: 0 bases; J trimming: 0 bases; junction bases outside the gene matches: 10. Germline assignment: CDR1 SGHRS and CDR2 YFSETQ. The CDR3 covers 18 residues. The CDR3 DNA reads TGCGCCAGCAGCTTGGGACAGGGTTTGGGGGCTAGCACAGATACGCAGTATTTT. This gives the protein CASSLGQGLGASTDTQYF.

This clonotype appeared many times. V and J are TRBV10-3 and TRBJ2-1, with unresolved D. Germline V gene sequence: CDR1 ENHRY, CDR2 SYGVKD. This CDR3 spans 13 amino acids. V was pared by 4 bases and J by 1 base, with 5 bases between. CDR3 DNA: TGTGCCATCAGTGGAAAGTCCTACAATGAGCAGTTCTTC. Protein product: CAISGKSYNEQFF.

The CDR3 nucleotides are TGTGCCAGCAGTTTATTCGACAGAGGGGAGCTGTTTTTT. Protein product: CASSLFDRGELFF. The J gene is TRBJ2-2, the V gene TRBV27, with a possible D match to TRBD1 (5 bases). The CDR3 spans 13 residues. Germline values: CDR1 MNHEY, CDR2 SMNVEV (reference sequence). The V end was cut by 1 base, the J end by 8 bases, with 8 bases between.

In this sample, this clonotype turned up a few times. This chain links TRBV29-1 with TRBJ1-1; weak D call: TRBD1 (5 bases). The CDR3 loop spans 14 amino acids. The germline V gene encodes CDR1 SQVTM and CDR2 ANQGSEA. Between the trimmed V and J ends, which lost 0 bases and 5 bases, there was a span of 13 bases. CDR3: CSVEDLLGGTEAFF. DNA of the CDR3: TGCAGCGTTGAAGATCTTTTGGGGGGGACTGAAGCTTTCTTT.

The table lists this clonotype with a few counts. This rearrangement joins TRBV2 to TRBJ1-1; 8 bases are shared with TRBD1. This CDR3 contains 14 residues. The V gene's germline CDR1 is SNHLY and CDR2 FYNNEI. The V and J ends lost 6 bases and 1 base, in that order; junction bases with no gene match: 4. CDR3 DNA sequence: TGTGCCAGCAGGGGGGGGACAGGGAACACTGAAGCTTTCTTT. This sequence encodes CASRGGTGNTEAFF.

This clonotype occurred many times. The chain has TRBV15 and TRBJ2-2; 11 nucleotides match TRBD2. The CDR3 contains 17 residues. V was clipped by 2 bases and J by 1 base; unmatched bases: 3. Germline lookup yields CDR1 LNHNV and CDR2 YYDKDF (reference sequence). The CDR3 DNA sequence: TGTGCCACCAGCAGACCCGGGACTAGCGGGAACACCGGGGAGCTGTTTTTT. As protein: CATSRPGTSGNTGELFF.

This clonotype occurred a few times. J is TRBJ2-1 and V is TRBV9, with TRBD1 identical over 7 bases. Germline loops: CDR1 SGDLS, CDR2 YYNGEE. The V segment lost 4 bases and the J segment 1 base; nucleotides outside the gene matches: 14. CDR3 length: 18 amino acids. The CDR3 sequence: CASSSGTVQVLSYNEQFF. DNA of the CDR3: TGTGCCAGCAGCTCCGGGACAGTGCAAGTGCTATCCTACAATGAGCAGTTCTTC.

This clonotype came up a few times. The rearrangement joins TRBV5-1 to TRBJ2-7; the match to TRBD1 covers 8 bases. J was trimmed by 4 bases and V by 1 base; bases with no gene match: 4. Per germline, CDR1 SGHRS and CDR2 YFSETQ. This CDR3 spans 14 amino acids. CDR3 coding DNA: TGCGCCAGCAGCTTGCTTCAGGGGGCATACGAGCAGTACTTC. Residues: CASSLLQGAYEQYF.

Comments on this clonotype: This sequence may be a read error, since a much larger clone differs from it by one base. This rearrangement joins TRBV10-3 to TRBJ2-5, with TRBD2 matching 12 bases. V lost 3 bases to trimming and J lost 6 bases; unmatched junction nucleotides: 5. Germline values: CDR1 ENHRY, CDR2 SYGVKD. This CDR3 region has 15 residues. The CDR3 DNA follows: TGTGCCATCAGTGACGGTACTAGCGGGAGGAAGACCCAGTACTTC. Its translation is CAISDGTSGRKTQYF.

This clonotype occurred a few times. The genes are TRBV5-5 and TRBJ1-5; D might be TRBD1 (6 bases). The CDR3 loop spans 13 amino acids. The V gene's germline CDR1 is SGHKS and CDR2 YYEKEE (reference sequence). Trimming cost V 5 bases and J 7 bases, with 13 bases left between them. Written as DNA, the CDR3 is TGTGCCAGCAGTTTTTCAGGGGTCCAGCCCCAGCATTTT. Its translation is CASSFSGVQPQHF.